The rows below give T cell receptor beta chains drawn from one sample of a study of vaccination effects on CD4 cells after COVID-19. The antigens for these receptors are not known. Here immunoSEQ multiplex PCR was the method, and the copy in TCRdb shows in-frame clones only, minus some. The sample holds about 45,000 clones, roughly 75% seen once. The specimen was CD4+ T cells from PBMCs cultured with a peptide pool, collected before COVID-19 vaccination. Receptors originate from a human donor who had a prior SARS-CoV-2 infection. CDR3s include the opening cysteine and the closing phenylalanine or tryptophan. A D gene is named only where the DNA matches it firmly. Size is omitted from some rows. Given values are once, few, many or a class for expanded clones.

D gene,V gene,clone size,J gene,CDR3 protein,CDR3 DNA
.,TRBV7-2,few,TRBJ2-2,CASRGLPGNGELFF,TGTGCCAGCCGTGGACTCCCGGGTAACGGGGAGCTGTTTTTT
.,TRBV30,once,TRBJ2-7,CAWSEGQVYEQYF,TGTGCCTGGAGCGAAGGACAAGTATACGAGCAGTACTTC
TRBD1,TRBV5-6,.,TRBJ1-2,CASSTDRGLGGYTF,TGTGCCAGCAGCACGGACAGGGGATTGGGTGGCTACACCTTC
TRBD1,TRBV28,.,TRBJ2-5,CASSFNRQGAWETQYF,TGTGCCAGCAGTTTCAATAGACAGGGGGCGTGGGAGACCCAGTACTTC
TRBD1,TRBV11-1,.,TRBJ2-2,CASSPQDRGTGELFF,TGTGCCAGCAGCCCCCAAGACAGGGGCACCGGGGAGCTGTTTTTT
TRBD1,TRBV9,few,TRBJ2-3,CASSATSGQGPDTQYF,TGTGCCAGCAGCGCGACTTCGGGACAGGGTCCAGATACGCAGTATTTT
TRBD1,TRBV6-5,.,TRBJ1-2,CASRPTGEYGYTF,TGTGCCAGCAGACCGACAGGGGAGTATGGCTACACCTTC
TRBD2,TRBV11-3,.,TRBJ2-2,CASSPGTSGTGTGELFF,TGTGCCAGCAGCCCAGGGACTAGCGGGACCGGTACCGGGGAGCTGTTTTTT
.,TRBV3-1/TRBV3-2,.,TRBJ2-1,CASSQDSGRAQFF,TGTGCCAGCAGCCAAGATTCCGGACGGGCGCAGTTCTTC
.,TRBV18,.,TRBJ2-3,CASSPPRTTVTQYF,TGTGCCAGCTCACCACCCAGGACCACAGTTACGCAGTATTTT